This T cell receptor (beta chain) derives from a study of blood T cell repertoires in COVID-19. About the research overall: In each case, the material was cDNA or gDNA derived from T cells, B-cell-depleted T cells, or PBMCs.

The germline V gene encodes CDR1 LNHDA and CDR2 SQIVND (reference sequence). V was trimmed by 9 bases and J by 2 bases, leaving 26 bases between them. The CDR3 is made up of 18 amino acids. Per the original data handling: Reference gene primer amplification gave estimated nucleated cell counts. Sequencing used immunoSEQ multiplex PCR; TCRdb keeps in-frame clones, though not all of them. V and J calls plus clone size are reproduced from that table; the DNA served to infer D and trimming. This table holds 100,000 or so clones, approximately 81% found once. This clone was seen a few times. The rearrangement joins TRBV19 to TRBJ1-3; no clear D. The receptor was derived from a man of 80 years or more with acute or convalescent COVID-19. The sequencing sample was made of peripheral blood. The CDR3 region is CASLPTRGTVPTGNTIYF. As DNA, the CDR3 is TGTGCCAGCCTCCCGACCCGAGGCACGGTACCTACTGGAAACACCATATATTTT.